A selection of T cell receptor beta chains follows, all from one sample in a study of identical twins. TCRdb redid the calling of the 5' RACE reads with MiXCR, one entry per CDR3 protein. Of about 460,000 distinct CDR3 sequences listed, approximately 15% were seen once; the top ten hold 0.4% to 0.55%. This same sample was also taken into another study, of yellow fever vaccine responses in identical twins.

Sequencing was carried out using CD4+ T cells sorted from blood. The source of these receptors is a woman between 18 and 29 years old in good health. CDR3s include the opening cysteine and the closing phenylalanine or tryptophan. Each record gives: D gene, V gene, clone size, J gene, CDR3 protein, CDR3 DNA. D genes are given only for firm matches. Some rows have no size entry. The others give once, few or many, or a class for an expanded clone.

d_call: TRBD1; v_call: TRBV29-1; clone_size: -; j_call: TRBJ2-7; cdr3_aa: CSVALAGGSEQYF; cdr3_nt: TGCAGCGTTGCTCTGGCAGGGGGCTCCGAGCAGTACTTC
d_call: -; v_call: TRBV5-1; clone_size: few; j_call: TRBJ1-3; cdr3_aa: CASSLDPGTGNTIYF; cdr3_nt: TGCGCCAGCAGCTTGGATCCGGGGACGGGAAACACCATATATTTT
d_call: -; v_call: TRBV2; clone_size: -; j_call: TRBJ2-1; cdr3_aa: CASRSSHNEQFF; cdr3_nt: TGTGCCAGCAGATCGTCACACAATGAGCAGTTCTTC
d_call: TRBD1; v_call: TRBV6-1; clone_size: -; j_call: TRBJ2-2; cdr3_aa: CVTLRGLGAGELFF; cdr3_nt: TGTGTCACCCTGAGGGGGCTTGGCGCCGGGGAGCTGTTTTTT
d_call: TRBD2; v_call: TRBV20-1; clone_size: -; j_call: TRBJ2-2; cdr3_aa: CSARVRVAGGLLSTGELFF; cdr3_nt: TGCAGTGCTAGAGTCCGAGTAGCGGGAGGGCTCCTTTCCACCGGGGAGCTGTTTTTT
d_call: TRBD1; v_call: TRBV12-3/TRBV12-4; clone_size: many; j_call: TRBJ2-3; cdr3_aa: CASSLVGDRVTDTQYF; cdr3_nt: TGTGCCAGCAGTTTAGTTGGAGACAGGGTCACAGATACGCAGTATTTT
d_call: -; v_call: TRBV6-2/TRBV6-3; clone_size: few; j_call: TRBJ2-7; cdr3_aa: CASAKLTALGSYEQYF; cdr3_nt: TGTGCCAGCGCTAAGTTGACAGCCCTCGGTTCCTACGAGCAGTACTTC
d_call: TRBD1; v_call: TRBV4-2; clone_size: few; j_call: TRBJ2-7; cdr3_aa: CASSQALPGQGANEQYF; cdr3_nt: TGTGCCAGCAGCCAAGCCTTACCGGGACAGGGGGCGAACGAGCAGTACTTC
d_call: -; v_call: TRBV6-2/TRBV6-3; clone_size: many; j_call: TRBJ2-7; cdr3_aa: CASSDPGGTEGREQYF; cdr3_nt: TGTGCCAGCAGTGACCCCGGGGGCACCGAAGGCAGGGAGCAGTACTTC
d_call: -; v_call: TRBV19; clone_size: -; j_call: TRBJ2-1; cdr3_aa: CASSLTSVGVEQFF; cdr3_nt: TGTGCCAGTAGTCTCACCTCCGTTGGGGTTGAGCAGTTCTTC
d_call: TRBD2; v_call: TRBV9; clone_size: -; j_call: TRBJ2-3; cdr3_aa: CASSARAGGRTTDTQYF; cdr3_nt: TGTGCCAGCAGCGCCCGAGCGGGGGGGAGGACCACAGATACGCAGTATTTT
d_call: -; v_call: TRBV18; clone_size: -; j_call: TRBJ1-5; cdr3_aa: CASSPGGSRNQPQHF; cdr3_nt: TGTGCCAGCTCACCAGGGGGGAGCAGAAATCAGCCCCAGCATTTT
d_call: TRBD2; v_call: TRBV29-1; clone_size: few; j_call: TRBJ2-1; cdr3_aa: CSVENWGLAGEGEQFF; cdr3_nt: TGCAGCGTTGAGAACTGGGGACTAGCGGGAGAAGGTGAGCAGTTCTTC
d_call: -; v_call: TRBV7-9; clone_size: -; j_call: TRBJ2-2; cdr3_aa: CASSLLGQNTGELFF; cdr3_nt: TGTGCCAGCAGCTTATTAGGACAGAACACCGGGGAGCTGTTTTTT
d_call: TRBD2; v_call: TRBV5-1; clone_size: few; j_call: TRBJ2-1; cdr3_aa: CASSPRTSGGSSYNEQFF; cdr3_nt: TGCGCCAGCAGCCCGCGGACTAGCGGGGGGAGCTCCTACAATGAGCAGTTCTTC
d_call: -; v_call: TRBV7-4; clone_size: -; j_call: TRBJ1-5; cdr3_aa: CASSPCSNQPQHF; cdr3_nt: TGTGCCAGCAGCCCGTGTAGCAATCAGCCCCAGCATTTT
d_call: -; v_call: TRBV30; clone_size: -; j_call: TRBJ1-1; cdr3_aa: CACKLVPGGRNTEAFF; cdr3_nt: TGTGCCTGCAAACTGGTCCCGGGGGGTAGGAACACTGAAGCTTTCTTT
d_call: -; v_call: TRBV20-1; clone_size: few; j_call: TRBJ2-5; cdr3_aa: CSAKGVQTQYF; cdr3_nt: TGCAGTGCTAAAGGGGTTCAGACCCAGTACTTC
d_call: -; v_call: TRBV7-2; clone_size: -; j_call: TRBJ2-5; cdr3_aa: CASSSVRAPRGETQYF; cdr3_nt: TGTGCCAGCAGCTCGGTCCGGGCCCCGAGGGGAGAGACCCAGTACTTC
d_call: -; v_call: TRBV11-2; clone_size: few; j_call: TRBJ2-1; cdr3_aa: CASSLDHGSSYNEQFF; cdr3_nt: TGTGCCAGCAGCTTAGATCACGGAAGCTCCTACAATGAGCAGTTCTTC
d_call: -; v_call: TRBV7-2; clone_size: few; j_call: TRBJ2-7; cdr3_aa: CASSKDGFQQYF; cdr3_nt: TGTGCCAGCAGCAAAGACGGATTCCAGCAGTACTTC
d_call: -; v_call: TRBV7-9; clone_size: few; j_call: TRBJ2-4; cdr3_aa: CASSLKGPDIQYF; cdr3_nt: TGTGCCAGCAGCTTAAAGGGTCCCGACATTCAGTACTTC
d_call: -; v_call: TRBV10-3; clone_size: few; j_call: TRBJ2-7; cdr3_aa: CAASSGSMRLEQYF; cdr3_nt: TGCGCCGCTTCGAGTGGTTCTATGCGGCTCGAGCAGTACTTC